This entry concerns a single TCR beta chain. Antigen unknown. The V gene's germline CDR1 is SGHRS and CDR2 YFSETQ. V was cut by 5 bases and J by 3 bases, with 20 bases left in between. The CDR3 extends over 16 amino acids. Incorporated into the TCR beta cDNA libraries were unique molecular identifiers, which served to reduce PCR and sequencing biases. A population of roughly 0.85 to 10 million T cells gave rise to about 500,000 cDNA molecules. TCRdb reprocessed the PCR reads via MiXCR and lists one record per CDR3 protein. The repertoire includes roughly 620,000 distinct CDR3 sequences, roughly 45% of them detected once, and 1.5% to 2% sits in the top ten. This specimen belongs to a study of post-analysis software for immune sequencing data. Study-level information: Both relapsing-remitting and secondary progressive multiple sclerosis featured among the disease courses, as did progressive-relapsing multiple sclerosis.

Study-wide findings and caveats: Clustering by F measure revealed strong co-clustering among samples prepared together in one batch. Comparison with controls showed significantly lower normalized Chao1 diversity in multiple sclerosis patients. Controls had lower frequencies than patients of 4 or 5 TRBV segments, which included TRBV5-6, TRBV5-1 and TRBV20-1.

The V gene is TRBV5-1, the J gene TRBJ1-1; D gene unclear. This sequence originates from a girl under 18 with multiple sclerosis. Material: blood. The DNA of the CDR3 is TGCGCCAGCAGGGGGATTCGTGCCGACGGGGACACTGAAGCTTTCTTT. Amino acid sequence: CASRGIRADGDTEAFF.